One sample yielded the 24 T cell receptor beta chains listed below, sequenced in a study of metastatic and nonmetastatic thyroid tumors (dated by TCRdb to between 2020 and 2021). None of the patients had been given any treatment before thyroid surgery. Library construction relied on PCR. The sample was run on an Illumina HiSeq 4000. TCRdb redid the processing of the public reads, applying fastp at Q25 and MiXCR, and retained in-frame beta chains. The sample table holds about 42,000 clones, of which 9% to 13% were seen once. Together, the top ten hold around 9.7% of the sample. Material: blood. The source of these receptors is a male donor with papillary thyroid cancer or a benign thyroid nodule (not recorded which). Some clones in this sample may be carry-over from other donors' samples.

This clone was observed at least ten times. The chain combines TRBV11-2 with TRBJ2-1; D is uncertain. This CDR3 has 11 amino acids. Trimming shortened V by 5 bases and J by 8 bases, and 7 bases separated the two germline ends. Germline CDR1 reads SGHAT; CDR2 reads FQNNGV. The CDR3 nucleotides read TGTGCCAGCAGCCGAATAGATGAGCAGTTCTTC. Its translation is CASSRIDEQFF.

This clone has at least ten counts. CDR3 in amino acids: CASSGVGDRAGETQYF. As DNA, the CDR3 is TGTGCCAGTAGCGGCGTGGGGGACCGAGCTGGAGAGACCCAGTACTTC. The chain employs TRBV19 and TRBJ2-5; either TRBD1 or TRBD2 may supply D (5 bases each). The CDR3 contains 16 residues. CDR1 and CDR2 from the germline V gene are LNHDA and SQIVND (reference sequence). V was pared by 6 bases and J by 4 bases, with 21 bases between.

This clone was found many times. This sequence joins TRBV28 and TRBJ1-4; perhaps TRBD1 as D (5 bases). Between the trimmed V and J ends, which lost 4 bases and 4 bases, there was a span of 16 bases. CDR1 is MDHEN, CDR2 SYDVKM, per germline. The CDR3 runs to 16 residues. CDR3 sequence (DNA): TGTGCCAGCAGTTCCCAACCCGGGACGGGTAATGAAAAACTGTTTTTT. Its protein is CASSSQPGTGNEKLFF.

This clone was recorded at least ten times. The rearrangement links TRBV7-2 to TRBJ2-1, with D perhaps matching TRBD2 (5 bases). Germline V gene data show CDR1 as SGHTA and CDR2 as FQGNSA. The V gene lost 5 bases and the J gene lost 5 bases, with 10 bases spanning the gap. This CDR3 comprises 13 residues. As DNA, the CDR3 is TGTGCCAGCAGCCGGGGTTTCAACAATGAGCAGTTCTTC. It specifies CASSRGFNNEQFF.

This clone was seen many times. The CDR3, as DNA: TGTGCCAGCAGCTTAGTCCTGCGGAGCATGAACACTGAAGCTTTCTTT. Translated, it gives CASSLVLRSMNTEAFF. The chain is built from TRBV11-2 and TRBJ1-1; the D is unclear. In germline, CDR1 is SGHAT, CDR2 FQNNGV. The CDR3 length is 16 residues. V was shortened by 1 base and J by 0 bases, with 12 bases between the two germline ends.

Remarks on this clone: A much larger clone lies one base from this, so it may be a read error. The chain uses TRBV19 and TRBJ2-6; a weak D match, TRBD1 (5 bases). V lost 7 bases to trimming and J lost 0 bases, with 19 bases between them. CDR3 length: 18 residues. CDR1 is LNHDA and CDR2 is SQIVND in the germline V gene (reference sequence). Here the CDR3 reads CASTSGQGSNSGANVLTF. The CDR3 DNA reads TGTGCCAGTACATCTGGTCAGGGATCAAACTCTGGGGCCAACGTCCTGACTTTC.

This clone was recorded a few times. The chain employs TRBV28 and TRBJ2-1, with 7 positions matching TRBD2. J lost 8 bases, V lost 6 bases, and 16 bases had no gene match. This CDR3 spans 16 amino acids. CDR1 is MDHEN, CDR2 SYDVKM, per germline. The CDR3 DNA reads TGTGCCAGCAGACCGGAGCAGGGACTGGCGGGAGATGAGCAGTTCTTC. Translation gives CASRPEQGLAGDEQFF.

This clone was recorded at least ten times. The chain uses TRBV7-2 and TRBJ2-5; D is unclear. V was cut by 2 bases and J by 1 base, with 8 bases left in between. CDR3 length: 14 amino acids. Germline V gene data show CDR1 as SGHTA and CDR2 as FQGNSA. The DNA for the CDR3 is TGTGCCAGCAGCTTAAAAGCTCTCCAAGAGACCCAGTACTTC. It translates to CASSLKALQETQYF.

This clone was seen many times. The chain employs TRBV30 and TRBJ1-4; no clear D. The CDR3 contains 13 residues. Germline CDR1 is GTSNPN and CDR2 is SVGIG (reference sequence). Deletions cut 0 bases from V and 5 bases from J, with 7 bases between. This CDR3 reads CAWSVQGNEKLFF. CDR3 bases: TGTGCCTGGAGTGTACAAGGAAATGAAAAACTGTTTTTT.

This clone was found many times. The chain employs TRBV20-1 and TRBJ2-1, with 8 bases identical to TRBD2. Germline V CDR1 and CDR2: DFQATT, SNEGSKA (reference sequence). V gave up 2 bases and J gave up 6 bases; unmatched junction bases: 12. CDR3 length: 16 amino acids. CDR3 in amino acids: CSARTVLAAHLNEQFF. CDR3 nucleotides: TGCAGTGCTAGAACCGTACTAGCGGCACACCTCAATGAGCAGTTCTTC.

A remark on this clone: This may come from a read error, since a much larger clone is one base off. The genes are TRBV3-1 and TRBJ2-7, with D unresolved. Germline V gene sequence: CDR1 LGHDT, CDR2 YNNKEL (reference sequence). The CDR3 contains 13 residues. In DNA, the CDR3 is TGTGCCGGCAGCGAAAGGAGTGCCTACGAGCAGTACTTC. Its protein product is CAGSERSAYEQYF.

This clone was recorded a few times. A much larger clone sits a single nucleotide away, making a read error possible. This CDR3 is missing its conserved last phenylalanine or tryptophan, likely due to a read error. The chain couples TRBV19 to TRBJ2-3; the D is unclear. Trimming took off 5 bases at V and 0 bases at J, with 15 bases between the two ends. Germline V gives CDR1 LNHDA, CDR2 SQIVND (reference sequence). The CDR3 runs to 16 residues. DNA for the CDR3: TGTGCCAGTAGTTCCCGGGCCGACTGGAGCACAGATACGCAGTATCTT. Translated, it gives CASSSRADWSTDTQYL.

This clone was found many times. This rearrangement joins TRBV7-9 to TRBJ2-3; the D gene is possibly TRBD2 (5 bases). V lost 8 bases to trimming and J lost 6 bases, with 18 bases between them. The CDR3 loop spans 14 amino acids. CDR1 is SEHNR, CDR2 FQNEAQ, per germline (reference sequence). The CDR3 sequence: CASSGLVGGDTQYF. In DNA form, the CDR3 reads TGTGCCAGCTCCGGACTTGTAGGCGGGGATACGCAGTATTTT.

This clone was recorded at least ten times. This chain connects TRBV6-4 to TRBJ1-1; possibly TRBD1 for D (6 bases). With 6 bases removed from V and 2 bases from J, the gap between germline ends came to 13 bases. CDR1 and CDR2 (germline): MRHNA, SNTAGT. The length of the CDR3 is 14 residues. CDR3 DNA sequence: TGTGCCAGCAGGGACAGCTCGAGAAACACTGAAGCTTTCTTT. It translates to CASRDSSRNTEAFF.

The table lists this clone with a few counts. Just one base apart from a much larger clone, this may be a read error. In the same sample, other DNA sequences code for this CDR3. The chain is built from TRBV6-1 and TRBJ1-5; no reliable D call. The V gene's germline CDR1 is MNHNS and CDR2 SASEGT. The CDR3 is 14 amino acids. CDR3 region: CASSEAPLLQPQHF. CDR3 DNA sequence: TGTGCCAGCAGTGAGGCGCCTCTTCTGCAGCCACAGCATTTT.

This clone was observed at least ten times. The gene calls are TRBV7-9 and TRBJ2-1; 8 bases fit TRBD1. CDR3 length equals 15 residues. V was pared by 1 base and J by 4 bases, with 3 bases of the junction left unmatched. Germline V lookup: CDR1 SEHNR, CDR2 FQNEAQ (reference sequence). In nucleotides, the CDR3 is TGTGCCAGCAGCTTAGAAGGACAGGGTTACAATGAGCAGTTCTTC. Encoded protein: CASSLEGQGYNEQFF.

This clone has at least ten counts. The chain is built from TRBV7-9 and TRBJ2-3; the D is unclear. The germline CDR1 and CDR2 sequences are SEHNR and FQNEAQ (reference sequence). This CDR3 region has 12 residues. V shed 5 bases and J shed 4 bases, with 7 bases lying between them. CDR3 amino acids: CASSPTADTQYF. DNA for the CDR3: TGTGCCAGCAGCCCGACGGCAGATACGCAGTATTTT.

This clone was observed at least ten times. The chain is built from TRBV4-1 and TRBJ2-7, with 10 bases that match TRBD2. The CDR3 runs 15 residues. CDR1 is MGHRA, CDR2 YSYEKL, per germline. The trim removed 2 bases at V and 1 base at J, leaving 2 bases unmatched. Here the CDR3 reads CASSQYSGRSYEQYF. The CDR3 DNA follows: TGCGCCAGCAGCCAATATAGCGGGAGGTCCTACGAGCAGTACTTC.

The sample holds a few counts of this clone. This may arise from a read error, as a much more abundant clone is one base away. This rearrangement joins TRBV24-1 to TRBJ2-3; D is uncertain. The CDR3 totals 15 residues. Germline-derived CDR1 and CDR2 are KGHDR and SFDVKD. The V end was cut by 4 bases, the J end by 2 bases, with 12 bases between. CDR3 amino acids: CATSDSWRNTDTQYF. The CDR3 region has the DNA TGTGCCACCAGTGACTCCTGGCGGAACACAGATACGCAGTATTTT.

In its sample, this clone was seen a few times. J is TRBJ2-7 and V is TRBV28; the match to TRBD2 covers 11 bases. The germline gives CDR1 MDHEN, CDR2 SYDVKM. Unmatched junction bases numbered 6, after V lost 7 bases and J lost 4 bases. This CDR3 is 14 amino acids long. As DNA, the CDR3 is TGTGCCAGCATTATGACTAGCGGGGAGTACGAGCAGTACTTC. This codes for CASIMTSGEYEQYF.

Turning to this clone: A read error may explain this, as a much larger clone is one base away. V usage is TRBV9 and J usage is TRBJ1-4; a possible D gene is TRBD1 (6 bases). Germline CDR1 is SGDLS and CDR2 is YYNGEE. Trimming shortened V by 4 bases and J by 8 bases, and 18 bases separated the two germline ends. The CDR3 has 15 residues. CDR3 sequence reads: CASSLGLGGDEKLFF. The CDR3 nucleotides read TGTGCCAGCAGCTTAGGTTTAGGGGGGGACGAAAAACTGTTTTTT.

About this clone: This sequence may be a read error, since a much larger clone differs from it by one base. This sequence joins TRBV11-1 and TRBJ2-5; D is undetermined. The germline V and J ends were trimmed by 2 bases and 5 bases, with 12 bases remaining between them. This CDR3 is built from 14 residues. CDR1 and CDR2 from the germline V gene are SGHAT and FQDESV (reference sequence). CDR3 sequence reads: CASSLYSYSETQYF. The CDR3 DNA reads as TGTGCCAGCAGCTTATACAGTTATTCGGAGACCCAGTACTTC.

The CDR3 region has the DNA TGCGCCAGCAGCCAATGGCGGGGAACCAATGAGCAGTTCTTC. This codes for CASSQWRGTNEQFF. This rearrangement joins TRBV4-3 to TRBJ2-1; tentatively, D is TRBD2 (6 bases). The germline CDR1 and CDR2 sequences are LGHNA and YSLEER. CDR3 length equals 14 residues. V was clipped by 2 bases and J by 6 bases, with 11 bases between them.

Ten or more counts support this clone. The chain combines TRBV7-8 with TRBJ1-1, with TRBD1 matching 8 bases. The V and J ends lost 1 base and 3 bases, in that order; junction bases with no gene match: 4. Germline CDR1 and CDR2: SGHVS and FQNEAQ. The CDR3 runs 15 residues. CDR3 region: CASSLGTGGHTEAFF. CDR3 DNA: TGTGCCAGCAGCTTAGGAACAGGGGGGCACACTGAAGCTTTCTTT.